The 32 T cell receptor beta chains below all came from one sample that was sequenced in a study of blood T cell repertoires in COVID-19. Some clones are missing from TCRdb's copy, which holds only in-frame ones; the method was immunoSEQ multiplex PCR. The sample shows around 42,000 clones, around four fifths of them seen only once. Material for sequencing was peripheral blood. All receptors derive from a man older than 75 with active or convalescent COVID-19.

This clone was seen only a few times. The rearrangement joins TRBV7-3 to TRBJ2-1, with D perhaps TRBD2 (5 bases). The CDR3 extends over 14 amino acids. Germline V gives CDR1 SGHTA, CDR2 FQGTGA. Trimming left V 2 bases short and J 7 bases short, with 12 bases between. The CDR3 loop reads CASSLEGIRNEQFF. CDR3 nucleotides: TGTGCCAGCAGCTTAGAGGGAATTAGGAATGAGCAGTTCTTC.

The chain has TRBV5-1 and TRBJ1-2; 11 positions match TRBD1. Trimming cost V 4 bases and J 5 bases; bases outside gene matches: 7. The germline gives CDR1 SGHRS, CDR2 YFSETQ. There are 15 residues in the CDR3. CDR3 protein: CASSPRTGGQYGYTF. For the CDR3, the DNA is TGCGCCAGCAGCCCGAGGACAGGGGGCCAATATGGCTACACCTTC.

This sequence joins TRBV7-9 and TRBJ2-1; maybe TRBD1 (7 bases). V lost 3 bases and J 9 bases, leaving 12 bases between the germline ends. The length of the CDR3 is 13 residues. Germline V lookup: CDR1 SEHNR, CDR2 FQNEAQ (reference sequence). The CDR3 reads CASSLEGASEQFF. CDR3 nucleotides: TGTGCCAGCAGCTTGGAGGGGGCGTCTGAGCAGTTCTTC.

The chain recombines TRBV6-6 with TRBJ2-7, with TRBD1 matching 8 bases. This CDR3 region has 14 residues. V lost 5 bases to trimming and J lost 5 bases; unmatched junction nucleotides: 8. CDR1 is MNHNY, CDR2 SVGAGI, per germline (reference sequence). The CDR3 region is CASSHGTGMDEQYF. The DNA for the CDR3 is TGTGCCAGCAGTCATGGGACAGGTATGGACGAGCAGTACTTC.

The chain couples TRBV6-5 to TRBJ1-5; 11 bases map to TRBD1. Germline V CDR1 and CDR2: MNHEY, SVGAGI. J gave up 0 bases and V 6 bases, and 1 base lay outside the gene matches. There are 15 residues in the CDR3. CDR3: CASRDRGHSNQPQHF. DNA of the CDR3: TGTGCCAGCAGGGACAGGGGGCATAGCAATCAGCCCCAGCATTTT.

The chain recombines TRBV5-4 with TRBJ2-7; D remains ambiguous. The CDR3 totals 15 residues. CDR1 and CDR2 from the germline V gene are SGHNT and YYREEE (reference sequence). V was trimmed by 4 bases and J by 2 bases, leaving 16 bases between them. The CDR3 loop reads CASSRTKTEAYEQYF. Here the CDR3 DNA reads TGTGCCAGCAGCCGTACAAAAACAGAAGCCTACGAGCAGTACTTC.

The chain combines TRBV10-3 with TRBJ2-7, with TRBD1 matching over 7 bases. The V gene end was trimmed by 11 bases and the J gene end by 2 bases; junction bases not matched to a gene: 9. The CDR3 is made up of 13 amino acids. The germline V gene encodes CDR1 ENHRY and CDR2 SYGVKD. This CDR3 is CAVEGDRTYEQYF. In nucleotides, the CDR3 is TGTGCCGTGGAAGGGGACAGAACCTACGAGCAGTACTTC.

This clone was seen once. This chain joins TRBV7-2 and TRBJ1-2, with 9 bases fitting TRBD1. Germline CDR1 and CDR2: SGHTA and FQGNSA. The CDR3 consists of 17 residues. After removal of 4 bases from V and 5 bases from J, the junction contained 14 bases not matched to a gene. The chain's CDR3 is CASSYHTTDRGLYGYTF. The CDR3 nucleotides read TGTGCCAGCAGCTATCATACAACGGACAGGGGTTTGTATGGCTACACCTTC.

This clone occurred once. The chain uses TRBV11-2 and TRBJ2-5; 9 nucleotides align to TRBD1. V was pared by 4 bases and J by 1 base, with 4 bases of the junction left unmatched. Germline-derived CDR1 and CDR2 are SGHAT and FQNNGV. This CDR3 spans 15 amino acids. As DNA, the CDR3 is TGTGCCAGCAGCTACGGGGACAGGGCCCAAGAGACCCAGTACTTC. Translation: CASSYGDRAQETQYF.

V and J are TRBV2 and TRBJ2-3; the match to TRBD2 covers 10 bases. Germline V gene data show CDR1 as SNHLY and CDR2 as FYNNEI. The CDR3 is made up of 14 amino acids. Trimming cost V 7 bases and J 2 bases; bases outside gene matches: 3. The CDR3 protein is CASNGLAVTDTQYF. CDR3 DNA sequence: TGTGCCAGCAACGGACTAGCGGTCACAGATACGCAGTATTTT.

This clone appeared once. The chain employs TRBV9 and TRBJ1-4; D uncertain. The germline V gene encodes CDR1 SGDLS and CDR2 YYNGEE. The CDR3 has 13 residues. Trimming removed 0 bases at V and 5 bases at J, with 5 bases between. The CDR3: CASSVGGNEKLFF. The CDR3 DNA sequence: TGTGCCAGCAGCGTAGGAGGAAATGAAAAACTGTTTTTT.

This clone was counted only a few times. This rearrangement joins TRBV2 to TRBJ1-4; 7 bases line up with TRBD1. CDR1 and CDR2 from the germline V gene are SNHLY and FYNNEI. The CDR3 is made up of 13 amino acids. V lost 10 bases, J lost 6 bases, and 8 bases stayed unmatched. The CDR3 DNA reads TGTGCCACCGGCGGTCAGGGGGATGAAAAACTGTTTTTT. Translation gives CATGGQGDEKLFF.

This clone was observed a handful of times. The chain recombines TRBV19 with TRBJ2-7; D ambiguous. Per germline, CDR1 LNHDA and CDR2 SQIVND (reference sequence). The CDR3 contains 15 residues. Trimming left V 4 bases short and J 2 bases short, with 15 bases between. CDR3 protein: CASSTSADPTYEQYF. The CDR3, as DNA: TGTGCCAGTAGTACCTCGGCGGATCCCACCTACGAGCAGTACTTC.

The CDR3 sequence: CASTDGLADTDTQYF. CDR3 bases: TGTGCCAGTACTGACGGACTAGCAGACACAGATACGCAGTATTTT. This chain connects TRBV19 to TRBJ2-3; the match to TRBD2 covers 8 bases. CDR1 is LNHDA, CDR2 SQIVND, per germline (reference sequence). V lost 7 bases to trimming and J lost 2 bases; unmatched junction nucleotides: 8. This CDR3 spans 15 amino acids.

The V and J genes are TRBV5-4 and TRBJ2-7, with 7 bases aligning to TRBD1. CDR3 length equals 15 residues. V was pared by 5 bases and J by 3 bases, with 11 bases of the junction left unmatched. Germline V gene data show CDR1 as SGHNT and CDR2 as YYREEE (reference sequence). The CDR3 DNA reads TGTGCCAGCAGGCCACGAGACAGGGAGATCTACGAGCAGTACTTC. Its translation: CASRPRDREIYEQYF.

The chain employs TRBV5-1 and TRBJ1-2; possible D gene TRBD1, 6 bases. Germline V gene lookup returns CDR1 SGHRS and CDR2 YFSETQ. The germline V and J ends were trimmed by 4 bases and 5 bases, with 18 bases remaining between them. This CDR3 has 15 residues. The CDR3 loop reads CASSPQGGDSYGYTF. CDR3 DNA sequence: TGCGCCAGCAGCCCACAGGGTGGAGATAGTTATGGCTACACCTTC.

This clone has only one observation. The rearrangement uses TRBV7-3 and TRBJ2-2; D may be TRBD1 (5 bases). V was cut by 5 bases and J by 3 bases, with 7 bases left in between. Looked up from germline, CDR1 is SGHTA and CDR2 is FQGTGA. The CDR3 extends over 13 amino acids. The CDR3 bases are TGTGCCAGCAGCCTACAGGACACCGGGGAGCTGTTTTTT. It specifies CASSLQDTGELFF.

The chain recombines TRBV14 with TRBJ2-3, with TRBD1 matching over 7 bases. This CDR3 spans 17 amino acids. Trimming cost V 1 base and J 6 bases; bases outside gene matches: 13. Germline loops: CDR1 SGHDN, CDR2 FVKESK. This CDR3 is CASSQALPRGLKDTQYF. DNA for the CDR3: TGTGCCAGCAGCCAAGCCCTACCTAGGGGGCTCAAGGATACGCAGTATTTT. The variable domain in full, with the rest retrieved from reference TRBV14 and TRBJ2-3, is EAGVTQFPSHSVIEKGQTVTLRCDPISGHDNLYWYRRVMGKEIKFLLHFVKESKQDESGMPNNRFLAERTGGTYSTLKVQPAELEDSGVYFCASSQALPRGLKDTQYFGPGTRLTVL.

The rearrangement uses TRBV2 and TRBJ1-4; D call uncertain. The V end lost 2 bases, the J end lost 3 bases, and 7 bases lay between the germline ends. CDR1 and CDR2 from the germline V gene are SNHLY and FYNNEI. The CDR3 spans 14 residues. Here the CDR3 DNA reads TGTGCCAGCAGTGAACGAACAGCTAATGAAAAACTGTTTTTT. Translation gives CASSERTANEKLFF.

This clone was picked up one time. Other nucleotide sequences in the sample specify the same CDR3. The chain employs TRBV11-2 and TRBJ2-7; TRBD2 aligns across 10 bases. V was clipped by 5 bases and J by 0 bases; unmatched bases: 4. Germline CDR1 is SGHAT and CDR2 is FQNNGV. The CDR3 consists of 15 residues. For the CDR3, the DNA is TGTGCCAGCAGCCCCGGGACTAGCGTCTCCTACGAGCAGTACTTC. It is translated as CASSPGTSVSYEQYF.

In this sample, this clone turned up a few times. The chain uses TRBV7-2 and TRBJ2-7, with TRBD1 identical over 10 bases. Germline values: CDR1 SGHTA, CDR2 FQGNSA. The CDR3 is 17 residues long. Trimming at V came to 1 base and at J to 4 bases, leaving 10 bases not matched to a gene. As DNA, the CDR3 is TGTGCCAGCAGCTTAGGCCCCCGGGACAGGGGATGGTACGAGCAGTACTTC. The encoded protein is CASSLGPRDRGWYEQYF.

The gene calls are TRBV5-4 and TRBJ2-7, with TRBD1 identical over 8 bases. The CDR3 runs to 14 residues. CDR1 is SGHNT and CDR2 is YYREEE in the germline V gene (reference sequence). V trimming: 2 bases; J trimming: 3 bases; junction bases outside the gene matches: 4. The CDR3 here is CASSFPGQGYEQYF. In DNA form, the CDR3 reads TGTGCCAGCAGCTTCCCCGGACAGGGCTACGAGCAGTACTTC.

The chain carries TRBV11-2 and TRBJ2-1; TRBD1 might be the D (6 bases). V was pared by 5 bases and J by 5 bases, with 10 bases between. The CDR3 extends over 13 amino acids. CDR1 and CDR2 (germline): SGHAT, FQNNGV. The CDR3 coding sequence is TGTGCCAGCAGCATCGGGACAAACAATGAGCAGTTCTTC. Its protein is CASSIGTNNEQFF.

The DNA of the CDR3 is TGTGCCAGCAGAACCATGTGGAGCGGGACAACCTACGAGCAGTACTTC. The encoded protein is CASRTMWSGTTYEQYF. This sequence joins TRBV11-2 and TRBJ2-7; tentative D call: TRBD2 (7 bases). The CDR3 is made up of 16 amino acids. The germline gives CDR1 SGHAT, CDR2 FQNNGV. Trimming took 6 bases from V and 2 from J, leaving 20 bases between them.

The chain has TRBV5-4 and TRBJ2-7; 8 bases are shared with TRBD2. V lost 3 bases to trimming and J lost 3 bases; unmatched junction nucleotides: 5. The CDR3 loop spans 14 amino acids. The germline V gene encodes CDR1 SGHNT and CDR2 YYREEE (reference sequence). CDR3 protein: CASSSLAGVYEQYF. CDR3 DNA: TGTGCCAGCAGCTCGCTAGCGGGCGTCTACGAGCAGTACTTC.

The rearrangement joins TRBV28 to TRBJ1-2; TRBD1 might be the D (6 bases). This CDR3 spans 13 amino acids. Germline values: CDR1 MDHEN, CDR2 SYDVKM. V was trimmed by 8 bases and J by 4 bases, leaving 14 bases between them. In DNA, the CDR3 is TGTGCCAGCCTTCTAGGGGGGGGCTATGGCTACACCTTC. Encoded protein: CASLLGGGYGYTF.

This chain joins TRBV27 and TRBJ2-1, with 7 bases fitting TRBD2. This CDR3 has 11 residues. CDR1 is MNHEY, CDR2 SMNVEV, per germline (reference sequence). The J segment lost 15 bases and the V segment lost 5 bases, leaving 7 bases of the junction unmatched. The CDR3 region is CASSPGLEWFF. The CDR3 DNA follows: TGTGCCAGCAGTCCCGGACTAGAGTGGTTCTTC.

This clone showed up just once. The chain joins TRBV6-5 to TRBJ1-2; 9 positions match TRBD1. The CDR3 spans 13 residues. The V gene's germline CDR1 is MNHEY and CDR2 SVGAGI. V trimming: 4 bases; J trimming: 8 bases; junction bases outside the gene matches: 5. The DNA of the CDR3 is TGTGCCAGCAGTTCAACAGGGGGCGACGGCTACACCTTC. Amino acids: CASSSTGGDGYTF.

This chain connects TRBV11-2 to TRBJ1-5; no firm D call. The V end lost 5 bases, the J end lost 6 bases, and 8 bases lay between the germline ends. CDR1 is SGHAT and CDR2 is FQNNGV in the germline V gene. This CDR3 contains 12 residues. Written as DNA, the CDR3 is TGTGCCAGCAGCGGAGAGGGTCAGCCCCAGCATTTT. This gives the protein CASSGEGQPQHF.

This clone was found a few times. This chain uses TRBV25-1 with TRBJ2-2; tentative D call: TRBD1 (6 bases). Germline loops: CDR1 MGHDK, CDR2 SYGVNS. This CDR3 has 14 amino acids. V lost 2 bases and J lost 7, with 11 bases in between. CDR3 sequence (DNA): TGTGCCAGCAGTGAACAGGGGTCGGGCGGGGAGCTGTTTTTT. Its translation is CASSEQGSGGELFF.

V and J are TRBV7-2 and TRBJ1-1; D is unclear. Germline V gene lookup returns CDR1 SGHTA and CDR2 FQGNSA. The CDR3 is made up of 13 amino acids. V was pared by 5 bases and J by 1 base, with 8 bases between. CDR3 coding DNA: TGTGCCAGCAGCGGTTACAGGAACACTGAAGCTTTCTTT. Its protein product is CASSGYRNTEAFF.

The chain joins TRBV30 to TRBJ2-1; TRBD2 matches 11 bases. The germline CDR1 and CDR2 sequences are GTSNPN and SVGIG (reference sequence). The CDR3 consists of 16 residues. V lost 1 base and J lost 8; bases outside the gene matches: 10. CDR3 DNA: TGTGCCTGGAGTGCCCTAGCGGGAGGCCTCTCGGATGAGCAGTTCTTC. Translating gives CAWSALAGGLSDEQFF.